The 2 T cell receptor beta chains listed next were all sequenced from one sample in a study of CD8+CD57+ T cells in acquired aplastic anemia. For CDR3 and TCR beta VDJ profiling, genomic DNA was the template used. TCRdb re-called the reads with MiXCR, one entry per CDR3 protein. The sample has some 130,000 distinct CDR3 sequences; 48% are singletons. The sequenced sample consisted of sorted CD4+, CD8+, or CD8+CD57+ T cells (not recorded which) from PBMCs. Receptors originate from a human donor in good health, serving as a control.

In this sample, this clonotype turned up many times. The DNA of the CDR3 is TGCAGTGCTAGTGCAGGGGGCAACTATGGCTACACCTTC. Protein sequence: CSASAGGNYGYTF. This sequence joins TRBV20-1 and TRBJ1-2, with 8 bases matching TRBD1. In germline, CDR1 is DFQATT, CDR2 SNEGSKA (reference sequence). This CDR3 is 13 amino acids long. Trimming at V came to 3 bases and at J to 2 bases, leaving 2 bases not matched to a gene.

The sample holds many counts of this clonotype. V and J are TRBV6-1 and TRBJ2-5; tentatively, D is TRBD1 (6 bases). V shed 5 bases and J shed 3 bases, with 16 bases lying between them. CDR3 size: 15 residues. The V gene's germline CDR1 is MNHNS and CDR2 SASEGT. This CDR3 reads CASSPGAAGEETQYF. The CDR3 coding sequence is TGTGCCAGCAGTCCCGGGGCCGCAGGGGAAGAGACCCAGTACTTC.